This passage covers 9 T cell receptor beta chains from one sample sequenced in a study of Ad26.COV2.S vaccination and SARS-CoV-2 variants. The repertoire was sequenced with immunoSEQ multiplex PCR; TCRdb's copy has only in-frame clones and lacks some. The sample holds some 300,000 clones, around 84% seen once. Specified treatment: over 15 received Ad26.COV2.S at low or high dose, single or two shots; five or six received placebo; per-sample allocation not given. Samples came from day 63 after the first vaccine or placebo injection. Sample: peripheral blood, taken in a trial of Ad26.COV2.S vaccine versus placebo. The receptor source for this set is a person between 18 and 59 years old who received the Ad26.COV2.S COVID-19 vaccine or a placebo.

The J gene is TRBJ2-1, the V gene TRBV7-7; D perhaps matches TRBD2 (5 bases). V was shortened by 2 bases and J by 1 base, with 15 bases between the two germline ends. The CDR3 has 17 amino acids. Germline V gene sequence: CDR1 SSHAT, CDR2 FNYEAQ (reference sequence). The CDR3 nucleotides are TGTGCCAGCAGCTTACCCGGGGAATTCCATTCCTACAATGAGCAGTTCTTC. Its protein is CASSLPGEFHSYNEQFF.

V usage is TRBV4-2 and J usage is TRBJ2-7, with 7 nucleotides matching TRBD2. Trimming at V came to 0 bases and at J to 7 bases, leaving 15 bases not matched to a gene. This CDR3 has 17 residues. Germline values: CDR1 LGHNA, CDR2 YNFKEQ. The CDR3 DNA reads TGTGCCAGCAGCCAAGATACAAACGGGGGGATACTTCGGGAGCAGTACTTC. Its protein is CASSQDTNGGILREQYF.

This sequence joins TRBV5-6 and TRBJ2-4, with a tentative D call TRBD1 (6 bases). V lost 0 bases and J lost 0, with 7 bases in between. The germline gives CDR1 SGHDT, CDR2 YYEEEE. The length of the CDR3 is 15 residues. The CDR3 DNA sequence: TGTGCCAGCAGCTTGGACAGGGTAGCCAAAAACATTCAGTACTTC. This sequence encodes CASSLDRVAKNIQYF.

The chain joins TRBV12-3 or TRBV12-4 to TRBJ2-2; D is unclear. Trimming left V 1 base short and J 7 bases short, with 4 bases between. This CDR3 has 12 amino acids. CDR3 bases: TGTGCCAGCAGTTTAGAGTTCGGGGAGCTGTTTTTT. It translates to CASSLEFGELFF.

V gene TRBV9 combines with J gene TRBJ1-6; D uncertain. The CDR3 totals 15 residues. CDR1 and CDR2 from the germline V gene are SGDLS and YYNGEE. The V end was cut by 2 bases, the J end by 0 bases, with 6 bases between. The CDR3 spells CASSVSSSYNSPLHF. Written as DNA, the CDR3 is TGTGCCAGCAGCGTTTCCAGCTCCTATAATTCACCCCTCCACTTT.

The chain couples TRBV5-1 to TRBJ1-1, with D possibly matching TRBD1 (5 bases). Germline CDR1 and CDR2: SGHRS and YFSETQ. The CDR3 extends over 16 amino acids. With 1 base removed from V and 1 base from J, the gap between germline ends came to 14 bases. The CDR3 region is CASSLRGGGWNTEAFF. The CDR3 nucleotides are TGCGCCAGCAGCTTGAGAGGTGGGGGATGGAACACTGAAGCTTTCTTT. The whole variable domain, remainder taken from reference TRBV5-1 and TRBJ1-1, is KAGVTQTPRYLIKTRGQQVTLSCSPISGHRSVSWYQQTPGQGLQFLFEYFSETQRNKGNFPGRFSGRQFSNSRSEMNVSTLELGDSALYLCASSLRGGGWNTEAFFGQGTRLTVV.

Many counts were recorded for this clone. This chain connects TRBV5-1 to TRBJ2-7, with D uncertain. The CDR3 sequence is 11 residues long. V was shortened by 3 bases and J by 5 bases, with 6 bases between the two germline ends. Germline CDR1 reads SGHRS; CDR2 reads YFSETQ. In nucleotides, the CDR3 is TGCGCCAGCAGCTCCCACAACGAGCAGTACTTC. This gives the protein CASSSHNEQYF.

The chain joins TRBV4-3 to TRBJ1-6, with D tentatively TRBD1 (5 bases). The CDR3 is 19 residues long. V lost 0 bases and J 0 bases, leaving 15 bases between the germline ends. Per germline, CDR1 LGHNA and CDR2 YSLEER. This chain's CDR3 is CASSQEFRGPSSYNSPLHF. The CDR3 DNA reads as TGCGCCAGCAGCCAAGAATTTCGGGGCCCAAGCTCCTATAATTCACCCCTCCACTTT.

The sample holds a few counts of this clone. The chain combines TRBV7-8 with TRBJ2-7; possibly TRBD2 for D (5 bases). The germline V and J ends were trimmed by 5 bases and 3 bases, with 11 bases remaining between them. Germline CDR1 is SGHVS and CDR2 is FQNEAQ. The CDR3 covers 13 residues. The chain's CDR3 is CASSRAELYEQYF. CDR3 in DNA: TGTGCCAGCAGCAGAGCGGAGCTCTACGAGCAGTACTTC.